A selection of T cell receptor beta chains follows, all from one sample in a study of blood T cell repertoires in COVID-19. The table came from immunoSEQ multiplex PCR; TCRdb's copy has only in-frame clones and leaves some out. The sample lists under 250,000 clones; 80% were seen once. What was sequenced was peripheral blood. The origin of the receptors is a woman aged 70-85 years with acute or convalescent COVID-19. The CDR3 runs from the conserved cysteine through the conserved F or W. Clone sizes are given selectively: once, few, many, or a class where the clone is expanded.

v_call	clone_size	cdr3_aa
TRBV7-9	NA	CASSSDSIYEQYF
TRBV6-2/TRBV6-3	NA	CASSYGLARVEQYF
TRBV4-2	NA	CASSQLGQGGETQYF
TRBV6-5	NA	CASSYSVLGGSPLHF
TRBV14	once	CASSQQGMGETQYF
TRBV3-1/TRBV3-2	NA	CASSQDIAAYEQYF
TRBV20-1	NA	CSASLTSGSTDTQYF
TRBV7-9	NA	CASSLARGNEQFF
TRBV14	NA	CASSQGRGGTYEQYF
TRBV9	NA	CASSPRLQLSGNTIYF
TRBV30	NA	CAWSVLRTDTQYF
TRBV10-3	few	CAIRGDRLSGNTIYF
TRBV7-2	NA	CASSYKRTGMGETQYF
TRBV6-5	few	CASSPYRESNYGYTF
TRBV19	NA	CASSILGTGSYNEQFF
TRBV6-1	NA	CASSAKGAQVGSGYTF
TRBV13	NA	CASNRRENTGELFF
TRBV6-5	NA	CASSSGDRGNEQYF
TRBV29-1	once	CSAAQGLSDYGYTF
TRBV9	NA	CASSADSYSTDTQYF
TRBV4-3	NA	CASSQDLSAGGHETQYF
TRBV12-3/TRBV12-4	medium-sized	CASRSQGSGELFF
TRBV14	NA	CASSRTSGGPYEQYF
TRBV11-2	few	CASSLASGGSPYEQFF
TRBV11-2	once	CASSLAGAGYEQYF
TRBV29-1	NA	CSVVRGAGYTF
TRBV3-1/TRBV3-2	NA	CASGTRDRGWNEQFF
TRBV5-8	NA	CATRGRDPRDEQYF
TRBV3-1/TRBV3-2	few	CASSRELGGVGQETQYF
TRBV24-1	NA	CATSDHRGSGTEAFF
TRBV6-6	NA	CASSLRPGQGFGGYTF
TRBV6-5	NA	CASTGVSGELFF
TRBV20-1	NA	CSARGEGEQYF
TRBV10-3	NA	CAISGGRTSGTGELFF
TRBV12-5	NA	CASGLGFGNQYF